This TCR beta chain originates from a study of radiotherapy plus CTLA-4 blockade in lung cancer. Whole-study context: Of the patients, about 20% showed objective responses and about 30% attained disease control.

General study results and limits: Subsequent to radiotherapy plus ipilimumab, tumor-derived TCR clones underwent expansion in blood.

Sequencing used immunoSEQ multiplex PCR; TCRdb keeps in-frame clones, though not all of them. The sample contains approximately 52,000 clones, roughly 77% of which appear only once. On this clone: Its matching antigen is unknown.

Germline V lookup: CDR1 SGHVS, CDR2 FNYEAQ. The CDR3 sequence is 14 residues long. Unmatched junction bases numbered 6, after V lost 5 bases and J lost 5 bases. Sequencing used peripheral blood, obtained from a patient treated with radiotherapy plus ipilimumab. This chain connects TRBV7-6 to TRBJ2-5; 9 positions match TRBD1. This TCR came from a human donor with non-small cell lung cancer whose response to radiotherapy plus ipilimumab could not be evaluated. CDR3 in amino acids: CASSPGTGRETQYF. The CDR3 DNA sequence: TGTGCCAGCAGCCCCGGGACAGGGCGCGAGACCCAGTACTTC. Filled out from reference TRBV7-6 and TRBJ2-5, the complete variable domain reads GAGVSQSPRYKVTKRGQDVALRCDPISGHVSLYWYRQALGQGPEFLTYFNYEAQQDKSGLPNDRFSAERPEGSISTLTIQRTEQRDSAMYRCASSPGTGRETQYFGPGTRLLVL.